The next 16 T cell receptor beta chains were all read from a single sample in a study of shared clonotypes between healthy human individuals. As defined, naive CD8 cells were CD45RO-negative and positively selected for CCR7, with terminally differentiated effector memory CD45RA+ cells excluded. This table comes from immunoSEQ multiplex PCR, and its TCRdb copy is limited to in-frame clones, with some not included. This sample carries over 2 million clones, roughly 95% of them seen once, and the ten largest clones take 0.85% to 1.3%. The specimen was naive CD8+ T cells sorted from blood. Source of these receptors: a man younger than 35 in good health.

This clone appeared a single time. CDR3 loop: CASSLSGGLNEQFF. Here the CDR3 DNA reads TGTGCCAGCAGTTTGAGCGGGGGGTTAAATGAGCAGTTCTTC. The chain joins TRBV28 to TRBJ2-1; 9 nucleotides match TRBD2. Per germline, CDR1 MDHEN and CDR2 SYDVKM. V lost 3 bases and J lost 7; bases outside the gene matches: 4. CDR3 size: 14 residues.

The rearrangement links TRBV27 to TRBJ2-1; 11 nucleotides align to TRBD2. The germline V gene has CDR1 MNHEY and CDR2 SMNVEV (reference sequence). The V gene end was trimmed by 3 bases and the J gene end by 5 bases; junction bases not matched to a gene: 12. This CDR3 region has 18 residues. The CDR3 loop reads CASSFRAWTSGPDNEQFF. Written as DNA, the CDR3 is TGTGCCAGCAGTTTCCGAGCCTGGACTAGCGGGCCCGACAATGAGCAGTTCTTC.

CDR3 nucleotide sequence: TGTGCCAGCAGCTTAGGTGTTCCAGCTAGCACAGATACGCAGTATTTT. Translated, it gives CASSLGVPASTDTQYF. The J gene is TRBJ2-3, the V gene TRBV7-2; D gene uncertain. The length of the CDR3 is 16 residues. V was shortened by 1 base and J by 0 bases, with 11 bases between the two germline ends. Germline V gene sequence: CDR1 SGHTA, CDR2 FQGNSA.

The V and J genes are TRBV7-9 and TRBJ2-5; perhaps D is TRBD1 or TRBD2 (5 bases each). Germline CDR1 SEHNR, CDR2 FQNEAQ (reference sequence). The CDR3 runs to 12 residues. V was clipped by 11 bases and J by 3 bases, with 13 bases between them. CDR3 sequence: CACGGGEETQYF. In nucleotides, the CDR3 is TGTGCCTGTGGTGGGGGTGAAGAGACCCAGTACTTC.

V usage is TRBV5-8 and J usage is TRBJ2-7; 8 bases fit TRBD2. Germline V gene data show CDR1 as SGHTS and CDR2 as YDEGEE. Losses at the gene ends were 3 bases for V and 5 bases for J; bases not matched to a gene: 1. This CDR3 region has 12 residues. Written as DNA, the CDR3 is TGTGCCAGCAGCTCCGGGGGGGACGAGCAGTACTTC. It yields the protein CASSSGGDEQYF.

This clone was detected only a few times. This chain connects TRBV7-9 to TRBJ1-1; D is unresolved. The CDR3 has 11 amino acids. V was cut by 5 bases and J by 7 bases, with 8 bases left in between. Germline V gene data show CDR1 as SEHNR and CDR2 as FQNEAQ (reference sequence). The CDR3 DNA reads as TGTGCCAGCAGCCCCCCGGGTGAAGCTTTCTTT. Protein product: CASSPPGEAFF.

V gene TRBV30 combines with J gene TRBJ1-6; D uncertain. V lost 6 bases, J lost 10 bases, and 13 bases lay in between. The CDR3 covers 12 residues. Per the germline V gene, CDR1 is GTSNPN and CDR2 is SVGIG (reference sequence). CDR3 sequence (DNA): TGTGCCTGCCCCGGTTGGGGATCACCCCTCCACTTT. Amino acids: CACPGWGSPLHF.

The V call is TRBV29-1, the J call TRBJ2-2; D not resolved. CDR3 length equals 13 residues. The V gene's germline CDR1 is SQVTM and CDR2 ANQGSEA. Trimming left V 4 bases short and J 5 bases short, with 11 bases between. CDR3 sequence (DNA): TGCAGCGTTGTAATTCGTGGGACCGGGGAGCTGTTTTTT. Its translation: CSVVIRGTGELFF.

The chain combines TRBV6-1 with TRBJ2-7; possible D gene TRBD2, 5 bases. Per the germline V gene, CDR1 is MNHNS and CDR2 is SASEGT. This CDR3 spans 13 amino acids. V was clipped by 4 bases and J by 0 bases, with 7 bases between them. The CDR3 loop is CASSGTFSYEQYF. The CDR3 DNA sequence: TGTGCCAGCAGTGGGACTTTCTCCTACGAGCAGTACTTC.

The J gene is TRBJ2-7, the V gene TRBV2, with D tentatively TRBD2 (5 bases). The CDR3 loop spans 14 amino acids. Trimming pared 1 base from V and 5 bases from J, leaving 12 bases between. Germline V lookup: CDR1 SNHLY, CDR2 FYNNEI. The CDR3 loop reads CASSEGLNQDEQYF. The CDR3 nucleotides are TGTGCCAGCAGTGAAGGACTAAATCAGGACGAGCAGTACTTC. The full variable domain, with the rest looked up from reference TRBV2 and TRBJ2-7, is EPEVTQTPSHQVTQMGQEVILRCVPISNHLYFYWYRQILGQKVEFLVSFYNNEISEKSEIFDDQFSVERPDGSNFTLKIRSTKLEDSAMYFCASSEGLNQDEQYFGPGTRLTVT.

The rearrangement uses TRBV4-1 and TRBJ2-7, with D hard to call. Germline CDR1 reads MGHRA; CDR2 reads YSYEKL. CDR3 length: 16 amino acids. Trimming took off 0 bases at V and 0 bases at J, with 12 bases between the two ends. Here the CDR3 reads CASSQEPVRSSYEQYF. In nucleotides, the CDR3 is TGCGCCAGCAGCCAAGAACCGGTACGGAGCTCCTACGAGCAGTACTTC.

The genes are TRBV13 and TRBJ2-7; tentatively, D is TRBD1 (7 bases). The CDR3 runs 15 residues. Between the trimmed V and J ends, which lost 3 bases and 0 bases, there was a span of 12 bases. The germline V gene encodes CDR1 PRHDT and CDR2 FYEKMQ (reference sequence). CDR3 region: CASSFAGQSSYEQYF. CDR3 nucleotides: TGTGCCAGCAGCTTCGCGGGACAGAGCTCCTACGAGCAGTACTTC.

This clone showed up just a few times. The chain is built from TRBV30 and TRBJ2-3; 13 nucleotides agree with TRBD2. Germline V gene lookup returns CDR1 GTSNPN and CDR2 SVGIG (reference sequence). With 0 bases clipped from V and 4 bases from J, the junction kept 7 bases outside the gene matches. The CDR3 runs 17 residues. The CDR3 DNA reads TGTGCCTGGAGTGTACGCCGGACTAGCGGGAGTGCAGATACGCAGTATTTT. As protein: CAWSVRRTSGSADTQYF.

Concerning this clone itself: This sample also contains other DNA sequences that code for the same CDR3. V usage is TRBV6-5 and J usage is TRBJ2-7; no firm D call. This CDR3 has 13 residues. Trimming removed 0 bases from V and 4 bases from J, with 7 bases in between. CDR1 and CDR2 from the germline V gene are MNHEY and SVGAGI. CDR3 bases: TGTGCCAGCAGTTACTCGGCGTCATACGAGCAGTACTTC. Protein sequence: CASSYSASYEQYF.

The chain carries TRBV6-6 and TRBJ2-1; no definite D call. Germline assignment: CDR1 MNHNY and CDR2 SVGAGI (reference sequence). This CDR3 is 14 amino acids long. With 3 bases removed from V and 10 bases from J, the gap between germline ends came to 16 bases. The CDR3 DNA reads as TGTGCCAGCAGTTATAATAACCACCCGTACGAGCAGTTCTTC. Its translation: CASSYNNHPYEQFF.

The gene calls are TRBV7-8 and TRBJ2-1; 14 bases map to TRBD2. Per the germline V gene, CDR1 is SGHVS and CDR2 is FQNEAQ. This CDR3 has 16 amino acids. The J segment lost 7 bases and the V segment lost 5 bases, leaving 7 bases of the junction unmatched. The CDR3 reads CASSHPTSGGGNEQFF. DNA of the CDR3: TGTGCCAGCAGCCACCCGACTAGCGGGGGGGGTAATGAGCAGTTCTTC.